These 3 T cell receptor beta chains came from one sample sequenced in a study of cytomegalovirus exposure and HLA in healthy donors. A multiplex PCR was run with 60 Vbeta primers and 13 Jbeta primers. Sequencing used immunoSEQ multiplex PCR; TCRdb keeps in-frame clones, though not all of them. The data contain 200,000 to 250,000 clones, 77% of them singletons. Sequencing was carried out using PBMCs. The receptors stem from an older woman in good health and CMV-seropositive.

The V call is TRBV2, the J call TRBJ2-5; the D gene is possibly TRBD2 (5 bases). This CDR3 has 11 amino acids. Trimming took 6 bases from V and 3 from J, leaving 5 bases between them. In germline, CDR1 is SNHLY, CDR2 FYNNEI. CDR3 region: CASRLEETQYF. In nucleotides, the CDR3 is TGTGCCAGCAGACTAGAAGAGACCCAGTACTTC.

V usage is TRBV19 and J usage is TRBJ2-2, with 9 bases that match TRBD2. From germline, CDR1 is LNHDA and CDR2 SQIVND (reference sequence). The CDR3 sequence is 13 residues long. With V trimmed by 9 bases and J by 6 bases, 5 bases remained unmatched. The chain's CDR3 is CASSGGTPGELFF. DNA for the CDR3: TGTGCCAGCAGCGGGGGGACACCCGGGGAGCTGTTTTTT. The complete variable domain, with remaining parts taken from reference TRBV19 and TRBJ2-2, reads DGGITQSPKYLFRKEGQNVTLSCEQNLNHDAMYWYRQDPGQGLRLIYYSQIVNDFQKGDIAEGYSVSREKKESFPLTVTSAQKNPTAFYLCASSGGTPGELFFGEGSRLTVL.

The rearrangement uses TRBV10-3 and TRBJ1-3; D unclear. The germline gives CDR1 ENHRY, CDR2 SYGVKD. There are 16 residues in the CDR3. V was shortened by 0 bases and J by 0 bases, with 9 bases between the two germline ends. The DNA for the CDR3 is TGTGCCATCAGTGAGTCGGAGCCCAGCTCTGGAAACACCATATATTTT. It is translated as CAISESEPSSGNTIYF.